What follows is one TCR beta chain and its context. The antigen is not known. The sample comes from a study of human T cells and chemical hapten exposure. On the study more broadly: Mostly female, the patients presented with alopecia areata, totalis or universalis. Overall study findings and caveats: Against controls, expanded TCRs gave rise to significantly more large CDR3 similarity clusters.

The time point is: patch test 1, 2 weeks after DPC sensitization. Treatment given: therapeutic diphenylcyclopropenone sensitization with weekly scalp DPC. TCRdb independently ran MiXCR on the RACE reads; one entry per CDR3 protein. The sample yields approximately 400,000 distinct CDR3 sequences, approximately 4.4% seen once. After removal of 4 bases from V and 2 bases from J, the junction contained 11 bases not matched to a gene. The CDR3 consists of 16 residues. Germline assignment: CDR1 LGHNA and CDR2 YSLEER. Sequenced material: whole blood, taken in connection with sensitization to the hapten diphenylcyclopropenone (DPC). This TCR was recovered from a woman aged 45-65 years with alopecia areata. Some clones in this sample may be carry-over from other donors' samples. The chain links TRBV4-3 to TRBJ2-7; 7 bases are a match to TRBD2. The CDR3 coding sequence is TGCGCCAGCAGCCCCGAGGGCCCTAGCGGACCCTACGAGCAGTACTTC. It encodes CASSPEGPSGPYEQYF.